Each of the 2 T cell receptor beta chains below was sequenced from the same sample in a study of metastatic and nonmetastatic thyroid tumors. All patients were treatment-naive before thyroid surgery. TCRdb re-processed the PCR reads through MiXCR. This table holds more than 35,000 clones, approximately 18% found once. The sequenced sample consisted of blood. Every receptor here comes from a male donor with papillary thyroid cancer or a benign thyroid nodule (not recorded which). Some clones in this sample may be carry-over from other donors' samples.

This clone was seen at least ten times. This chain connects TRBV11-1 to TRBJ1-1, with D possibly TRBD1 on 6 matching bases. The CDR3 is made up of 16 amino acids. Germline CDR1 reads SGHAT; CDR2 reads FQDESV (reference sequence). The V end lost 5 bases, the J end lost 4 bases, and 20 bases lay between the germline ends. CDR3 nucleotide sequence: TGTGCCAGCAGCAACCCCGTCCGGGGGCAGGGCACTGAAGCTTTCTTT. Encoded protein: CASSNPVRGQGTEAFF.

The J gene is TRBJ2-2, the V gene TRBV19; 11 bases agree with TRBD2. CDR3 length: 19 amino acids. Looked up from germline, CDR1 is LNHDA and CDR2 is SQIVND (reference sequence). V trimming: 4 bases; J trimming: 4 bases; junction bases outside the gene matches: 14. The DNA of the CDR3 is TGTGCCAGTAGTACTCTAGCCGGGACTAGCGGACGCGCCACCGGGGAGCTGTTTTTT. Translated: CASSTLAGTSGRATGELFF. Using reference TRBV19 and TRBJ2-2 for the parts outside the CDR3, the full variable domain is DGGITQSPKYLFRKEGQNVTLSCEQNLNHDAMYWYRQDPGQGLRLIYYSQIVNDFQKGDIAEGYSVSREKKESFPLTVTSAQKNPTAFYLCASSTLAGTSGRATGELFFGEGSRLTVL.